The TCR beta chain described here comes from a study of shared clonotypes between healthy human individuals. Study-wide results and limits: It was observed that about 5% of naive CD4 clonotypes were shared across several donors. On the whole, naive subsets had larger estimated richness than memory subsets had.

It was across several immunoSEQ plates that each subset's genomic DNA was evenly split. Method: immunoSEQ multiplex PCR; TCRdb's copy keeps in-frame clones and lacks some. The profile shows some 2,500,000 clones, over 85% of them singletons. Researchers partitioned CD4+ cells into CD45RA+ naive and CD45RA-negative memory subsets. Remarks on this clone: Its antigen is currently unknown.

This receptor was taken from a young man in good health. Some clones in this sample may be carry-over from other donors' samples. Material: naive CD4+ T cells from PBMCs. Subset defined: CD45RA+ positively selected.

The CDR3 loop reads CASSLSGRDTGELFF. CDR3 coding DNA: TGTGCCAGCAGTTTATCCGGACGGGACACCGGGGAGCTGTTTTTT. This chain joins TRBV28 and TRBJ2-2; D uncertain. Trimming left V 1 base short and J 3 bases short, with 9 bases between. Germline V lookup: CDR1 MDHEN, CDR2 SYDVKM. The CDR3 runs 15 residues.